The entry that follows covers one T cell receptor (beta chain) sequence. The sample belongs to a study of shared clonotypes between healthy human individuals. Study background: Per donor, CD8 memory used one plate, CD8 naive used two, CD4 memory used three and CD4 naive used three.

Germline V gives CDR1 SGDLS, CDR2 YYNGEE. This CDR3 is 14 amino acids long. V shed 0 bases and J shed 1 base, with 7 bases lying between them. An even split of each subset's genomic DNA across several immunoSEQ plates was performed. Replicate PCRs from sorted subsets contained about 200 ng DNA, which is 29,000 or so T cell genomes. The assay was immunoSEQ multiplex PCR, and TCRdb's table has in-frame clones only and misses some. There are roughly 760,000 clones in the sample; around two thirds occur only once, and about 1.7% lies in the top ten. The specimen sequenced was memory CD4+ T cells sorted from blood. Noted subset: CD45RA-negative fraction. The J gene is TRBJ1-1, the V gene TRBV9; possible D gene TRBD1, 5 bases. This TCR derives from a woman in her thirties in good health. CDR3 DNA sequence: TGTGCCAGCAGCGTAGGTGACAGGAACACTGAAGCTTTCTTT. Its translation: CASSVGDRNTEAFF.